These 21 T cell receptor beta chains were all obtained from the same sample, sequenced in a study of blood T cell repertoires in COVID-19. The repertoire was sequenced with immunoSEQ multiplex PCR; TCRdb's copy has only in-frame clones and lacks some. This sample yields 90,000 to 95,000 clones, of which about 86% are seen a single time; about 7.6% belongs to the top ten. The sequenced material came from peripheral blood. These receptors were taken from a woman aged 65 to 85 with acute or convalescent COVID-19.

CDR3: CASSFRQGGYEQYF. CDR3 nucleotide sequence: TGTGCCAGCAGCTTCCGACAGGGGGGCTACGAGCAGTACTTC. The chain couples TRBV5-6 to TRBJ2-7; 9 bases line up with TRBD1. V gave up 2 bases and J gave up 3 bases; unmatched junction bases: 3. CDR1 SGHDT and CDR2 YYEEEE come from the germline V gene. The CDR3 is made up of 14 amino acids.

V and J are TRBV18 and TRBJ1-2, with unresolved D. The CDR3 is made up of 12 amino acids. The V end was cut by 2 bases, the J end by 5 bases, with 6 bases between. The germline V gene encodes CDR1 KGHSH and CDR2 LQKENI. CDR3 nucleotides: TGTGCCAGCTCACCAACGGAGTATGGCTACACCTTC. Translating it yields CASSPTEYGYTF.

In this sample, this clone turned up once. The chain couples TRBV19 to TRBJ2-7; D is perhaps TRBD2 (6 bases). V shed 3 bases and J shed 5 bases, with 14 bases lying between them. This CDR3 region has 14 residues. Per germline, CDR1 LNHDA and CDR2 SQIVND (reference sequence). The CDR3 bases are TGTGCCAGTAGTATTTCGGGAGTTCTTGACGAGCAGTACTTC. It translates to CASSISGVLDEQYF. The full variable domain, completed using reference TRBV19 and TRBJ2-7, is DGGITQSPKYLFRKEGQNVTLSCEQNLNHDAMYWYRQDPGQGLRLIYYSQIVNDFQKGDIAEGYSVSREKKESFPLTVTSAQKNPTAFYLCASSISGVLDEQYFGPGTRLTVT.

The V gene is TRBV15, the J gene TRBJ1-2; TRBD1 aligns across 8 bases. The V gene end was trimmed by 8 bases and the J gene end by 8 bases; junction bases not matched to a gene: 7. The germline V gene has CDR1 LNHNV and CDR2 YYDKDF (reference sequence). This CDR3 is built from 12 residues. Here the CDR3 reads CATGVRGLGYTF. As DNA, the CDR3 is TGTGCCACCGGGGTCAGGGGGCTCGGCTACACCTTC.

The chain is built from TRBV19 and TRBJ2-3, with TRBD2 matching 10 bases. The CDR3 sequence is 15 residues long. Germline V gives CDR1 LNHDA, CDR2 SQIVND (reference sequence). The V segment lost 6 bases and the J segment 2 bases; nucleotides outside the gene matches: 5. The CDR3 DNA follows: TGTGCCAGTAGCCTCACTAGCGGGAACACAGATACGCAGTATTTT. Amino acid sequence: CASSLTSGNTDTQYF.

The chain has TRBV27 and TRBJ1-2; tentative D call: TRBD1 (5 bases). Trimming shortened V by 2 bases and J by 4 bases, and 11 bases separated the two germline ends. This CDR3 region has 14 residues. Germline CDR1 MNHEY, CDR2 SMNVEV (reference sequence). The CDR3 loop reads CASSLKGFGYGYTF. The DNA for the CDR3 is TGTGCCAGCAGTTTAAAGGGGTTCGGCTATGGCTACACCTTC.

This clone was detected only a few times. V usage is TRBV4-1 and J usage is TRBJ1-5; D unclear. Per germline, CDR1 MGHRA and CDR2 YSYEKL. V shed 0 bases and J shed 2 bases, with 17 bases lying between them. The CDR3 spans 18 residues. The CDR3 nucleotides are TGCGCCAGCAGCCAAGAACCCCCTGCGGGCCGGGGCAATCAGCCCCAGCATTTT. Translation: CASSQEPPAGRGNQPQHF.

This sequence joins TRBV24-1 and TRBJ2-1, with 8 positions matching TRBD2. Germline-derived CDR1 and CDR2 are KGHDR and SFDVKD. The ends lost 4 bases at V and 2 bases at J; junction bases unmatched: 3. The length of the CDR3 is 15 residues. CDR3 coding DNA: TGTGCCACCAGTGAGATTAGCGGGACCTACAATGAGCAGTTCTTC. Translated, it gives CATSEISGTYNEQFF.

This clone was counted a single time. V and J are TRBV27 and TRBJ2-5; TRBD2 agrees at 12 bases. Germline assignment: CDR1 MNHEY and CDR2 SMNVEV (reference sequence). V lost 5 bases to trimming and J lost 2 bases; unmatched junction nucleotides: 9. The CDR3 length is 17 residues. CDR3 sequence (DNA): TGTGCCAGCAGTCACCTGACTAGCGGGGGACCACAAGAGACCCAGTACTTC. This encodes CASSHLTSGGPQETQYF.

CDR3 bases: TGTGCCAGCAGTCAGCCGACAGGGCGTAATGAAAAACTGTTTTTT. Its translation: CASSQPTGRNEKLFF. The chain uses TRBV2 and TRBJ1-4, with 7 bases that match TRBD1. The CDR3 has 15 amino acids. Germline CDR1 is SNHLY and CDR2 is FYNNEI. V lost 5 bases to trimming and J lost 4 bases; unmatched junction nucleotides: 7.

The chain combines TRBV4-2 with TRBJ2-2, with a tentative D call TRBD1 (6 bases). Trimming stripped 8 bases from V and 4 bases from J, with 17 bases between. CDR1 and CDR2 from the germline V gene are LGHNA and YNFKEQ. This CDR3 comprises 15 residues. In DNA form, the CDR3 reads TGTGCCAGCCAGGCCTCACAGGGATCCACCGGGGAGCTGTTTTTT. This codes for CASQASQGSTGELFF.

The chain combines TRBV18 with TRBJ2-6, with D uncertain. Germline CDR1 reads KGHSH; CDR2 reads LQKENI. The CDR3 runs 16 residues. The V end lost 3 bases, the J end lost 0 bases, and 9 bases lay between the germline ends. The CDR3 loop is CASSPRPASGANVLTF. CDR3 sequence (DNA): TGTGCCAGCTCACCGAGGCCAGCCTCTGGGGCCAACGTCCTGACTTTC.

This CDR3 is CASSYGTGGYEQYF. The DNA of the CDR3 is TGTGCCAGCAGTTACGGGACAGGGGGATACGAGCAGTACTTC. The chain has TRBV6-5 and TRBJ2-7; 11 nucleotides match TRBD1. CDR1 is MNHEY and CDR2 is SVGAGI in the germline V gene. Trimming cost V 2 bases and J 4 bases; bases outside gene matches: 1. The CDR3 is 14 amino acids.

The CDR3 loop reads CASSGEGPYNEQFF. The CDR3 region has the DNA TGTGCCAGCTCGGGGGAGGGCCCTTACAATGAGCAGTTCTTC. The V call is TRBV27, the J call TRBJ2-1, with 7 bases fitting TRBD2. This CDR3 contains 14 residues. Germline loops: CDR1 MNHEY, CDR2 SMNVEV (reference sequence). V was pared by 8 bases and J by 4 bases, with 8 bases of the junction left unmatched.

The CDR3 region has the DNA TGTGCCAGCAGCGCAGCGATCGACACCTTTGGACTGTACTTC. Encoded protein: CASSAAIDTFGLYF. The chain is built from TRBV9 and TRBJ2-7; a possible D gene is TRBD2 (5 bases). This CDR3 is 14 amino acids long. Trimming took off 3 bases at V and 12 bases at J, with 22 bases between the two ends. Germline V gene lookup returns CDR1 SGDLS and CDR2 YYNGEE. Complete variable domain (other parts from reference TRBV9 and TRBJ2-7): DSGVTQTPKHLITATGQRVTLRCSPRSGDLSVYWYQQSLDQGLQFLIQYYNGEERAKGNILERFSAQQFPDLHSELNLSSLELGDSALYFCASSAAIDTFGLYFGPGTRLTVT.

In its sample, this clone was seen many times. CDR3 protein: CASSPSIGVRAGELFF. The CDR3 coding sequence is TGTGCCAGCAGTCCCAGCATTGGGGTGCGGGCCGGGGAGCTGTTTTTT. The chain couples TRBV27 to TRBJ2-2, with D maybe TRBD2 (5 bases). Trimming took off 5 bases at V and 6 bases at J, with 19 bases between the two ends. CDR1 MNHEY and CDR2 SMNVEV come from the germline V gene (reference sequence). The CDR3 is made up of 16 amino acids.

This clone was seen a single time. The chain recombines TRBV21-1 with TRBJ2-5; the table's D call of TRBD2 was not tested on the DNA. TRBV21-1 is termed a pseudogene. The CDR3 extends over 12 amino acids. CDR3: CASSNIEETQYF. CDR3 nucleotide sequence: TGTGCCAGCAGCAATATCGAAGAGACCCAGTACTTC.

V gene TRBV9 combines with J gene TRBJ1-3; D may be TRBD1 (6 bases). CDR3 length: 16 residues. CDR1 SGDLS and CDR2 YYNGEE come from the germline V gene. The V end lost 0 bases, the J end lost 2 bases, and 12 bases lay between the germline ends. Here the CDR3 reads CASSVEGQGPGNTIYF. CDR3 DNA: TGTGCCAGCAGCGTAGAGGGACAAGGCCCTGGAAACACCATATATTTT.

The V call is TRBV2, the J call TRBJ1-5, with 10 bases identical to TRBD1. Germline values: CDR1 SNHLY, CDR2 FYNNEI. The CDR3 consists of 15 residues. V shed 3 bases, J shed 3 bases, and the junction held 2 bases outside the gene matches. CDR3 amino acids: CASSEGQGYNQPQHF. CDR3 DNA sequence: TGTGCCAGCAGTGAGGGACAGGGGTACAATCAGCCCCAGCATTTT.

This clone was counted a few times. The V gene is TRBV19, the J gene TRBJ1-3, with a weak D call TRBD1 (6 bases). The CDR3 sequence is 16 residues long. CDR1 is LNHDA and CDR2 is SQIVND in the germline V gene (reference sequence). The germline V and J ends were trimmed by 3 bases and 2 bases, with 14 bases remaining between them. The CDR3 DNA reads as TGTGCCAGTAGTATTGGCAGGGGCGGACCTGGAAACACCATATATTTT. Its translation is CASSIGRGGPGNTIYF.

The chain has TRBV27 and TRBJ1-6; 8 bases line up with TRBD1. The CDR3 extends over 16 amino acids. CDR1 MNHEY and CDR2 SMNVEV come from the germline V gene (reference sequence). V lost 6 bases and J lost 1; bases outside the gene matches: 5. The CDR3 here is CASRPQGASYNSPLHF. CDR3 nucleotide sequence: TGTGCCAGCAGGCCTCAGGGGGCGTCCTATAATTCACCCCTCCACTTT.